This T cell receptor (beta chain) was found in a study of T cells in Graves' hyperthyroidism and ophthalmopathy. Whole-study context: The blood sample was taken at first diagnosis, before treatment began.

Using RNA transcripts as the source, TCR beta CDR3 regions were amplified. With the HTBI primer set, the TCR CDR3 went through a first round of RT-PCR. TCRdb used MiXCR to reprocess the multiplex PCR reads, holding one entry per CDR3 protein. Among 400,000 to 500,000 distinct CDR3 sequences, around an eighth were seen once, and the ten largest hold around a sixth. This clonotype was seen ten or more times. Its antigen is unidentified. This CDR3 contains 14 residues. Germline CDR1 reads DFQATT; CDR2 reads SNEGSKA (reference sequence). With 2 bases clipped from V and 7 bases from J, the junction kept 3 bases outside the gene matches. Recently diagnosed hyperthyroidism of less than 2 months' duration affected patients aged 18 to 65. Study results and limitations: The model forecast ophthalmopathy, anticipating it by a median roughly 6.5 months before onset.

Material: blood. The clonotype comes from a young woman with Graves' hyperthyroidism. V usage is TRBV20-1 and J usage is TRBJ2-1, with 12 bases that match TRBD2. The CDR3 protein is CSARLAGGANEQFF. The CDR3 DNA reads as TGCAGTGCTAGACTAGCGGGAGGGGCGAATGAGCAGTTCTTC.